The text below deals with one TCR beta chain. This clonotype has more than one count but fewer than ten. Its antigen is unknown. There are no base qualities to consult, and no much larger clone falls within one base. Via the germline V gene (reference sequence), CDR1 is SGHNT and CDR2 YYREEE. V is cut by 1 base and J by 6 bases, and the space between the germline ends is 8 bases. The CDR3 holds 12 amino acids from the cysteine to the phenylalanine. The CDR3 DNA has 36 bases and is translated from base 1. Libraries were prepared through 5' RACE. Sequenced using a NextSeq 500. To correct for sequencing error and PCR bias, the TCR library protocol tagged individual cDNA molecules with unique molecular identifiers. Sequencing covered both TCR alpha and beta chains, and within each sample the abundances of alpha and beta sequences were tightly co-correlated. As for how the authors treated the data: Decombinator V4 was used to perform V gene, J gene and CDR3 annotation of TCR sequences. TCRs were defined as expanded if a significant change between any two time points was detected under a Poisson model with p below 0.0001. Abundances of TCRs were expressed as counts per million after normalisation to the total number of TCRs sequenced in each sample. TRAV1-2 paired with TRAJ12, TRAJ20 or TRAJ33 defined MAIT TCRs, while TRAV10 paired with TRAJ18 defined iNKT TCRs. VDJdb, accessed 1 November 2021, was searched for CMV, EBV and SARS-CoV-2 annotated TCRs, excluding TCRs annotated for multiple antigens. TCRdb redid the processing of the public reads, applying fastp at Q25 and MiXCR, and retained in-frame beta chains. Every distinct CDR3 protein forms one entry, paired with its most common genes and DNA. V and J calls and clone size were set by TCRdb, not the authors. The sample records about 64,000 distinct CDR3 sequences, about 10% of which are singletons. The ten largest clones take up under 15% of the sample.

The entry originates in a study of early T cells in non-severe SARS-CoV-2 infection (dated by TCRdb to 2020 to 2023). For the wider study: Because TCR sequencing was done on bulk RNA from unsorted whole blood, the alpha and beta chains could not be paired. Points the paper makes about the study in general: VDJdb matching was skewed toward anti-spike CD8 responses and likely underestimated virus-specific expansions by missing private and CD4 specificities.

The study was a case-control design nested within a healthcare worker cohort in London, UK, with weekly nasopharyngeal swab PCR tests and blood sampling. Healthcare workers were recruited between 23 and 31 March 2020, during the week of the UK lockdown, and were followed weekly for up to about 15 weeks. The TCR was taken from an adult who was a healthcare worker with PCR-confirmed SARS-CoV-2 infection or an uninfected control (not recorded which). The sequencing here drew on whole blood, taken at baseline. The chain was built from TRBV5-4 and TRBJ2-7, with no reliable assignment of the D segment. CDR3 loop: CASSLNAFEQYF. In nucleotide form, the sequence is TGTGCCAGCAGCTTGAACGCCTTCGAGCAGTACTTC.